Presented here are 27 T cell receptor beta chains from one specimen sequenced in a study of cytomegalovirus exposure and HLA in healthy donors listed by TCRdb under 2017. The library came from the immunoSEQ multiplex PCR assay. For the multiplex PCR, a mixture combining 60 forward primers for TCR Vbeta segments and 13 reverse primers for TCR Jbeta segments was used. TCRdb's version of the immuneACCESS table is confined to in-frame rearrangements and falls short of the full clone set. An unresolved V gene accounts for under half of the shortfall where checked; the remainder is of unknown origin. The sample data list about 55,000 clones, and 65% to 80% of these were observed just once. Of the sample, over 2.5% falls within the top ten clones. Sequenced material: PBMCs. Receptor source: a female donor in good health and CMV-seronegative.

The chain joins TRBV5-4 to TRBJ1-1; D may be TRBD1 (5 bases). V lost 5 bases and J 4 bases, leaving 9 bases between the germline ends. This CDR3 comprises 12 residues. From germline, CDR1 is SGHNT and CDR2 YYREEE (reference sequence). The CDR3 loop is CASRGHSTEAFF. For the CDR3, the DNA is TGTGCCAGCAGGGGGCATAGCACTGAAGCTTTCTTT.

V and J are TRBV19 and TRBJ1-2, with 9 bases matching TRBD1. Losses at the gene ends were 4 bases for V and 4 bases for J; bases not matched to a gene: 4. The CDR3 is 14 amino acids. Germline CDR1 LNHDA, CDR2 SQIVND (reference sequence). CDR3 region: CASSTGTGTYGYTF. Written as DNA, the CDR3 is TGTGCCAGTAGTACCGGGACAGGGACCTATGGCTACACCTTC.

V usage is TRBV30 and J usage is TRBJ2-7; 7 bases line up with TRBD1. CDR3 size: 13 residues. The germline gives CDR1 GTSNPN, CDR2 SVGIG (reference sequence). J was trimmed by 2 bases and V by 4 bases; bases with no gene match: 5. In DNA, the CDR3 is TGTGCCTGGACCTCCGGGACAGCCTACGAGCAGTACTTC. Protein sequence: CAWTSGTAYEQYF. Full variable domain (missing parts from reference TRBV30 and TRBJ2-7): SQTIHQWPATLVQPVGSPLSLECTVEGTSNPNLYWYRQAAGRGLQLLFYSVGIGQISSEVPQNLSASRPQDRQFILSSKKLLLSDSGFYLCAWTSGTAYEQYFGPGTRLTVT.

The CDR3 DNA reads as TGTGCCAGCTCACCCTTGGTACAGGGGGCTGTGGAGGGAGCTTTCTTT. It specifies CASSPLVQGAVEGAFF. V gene TRBV18 combines with J gene TRBJ1-1; 9 bases map to TRBD1. Unmatched junction bases numbered 15, after V lost 3 bases and J lost 10 bases. The CDR3 has 16 amino acids. Germline V CDR1 and CDR2: KGHSH, LQKENI. Using reference TRBV18 and TRBJ1-1 for the parts outside the CDR3, the full variable domain is NAGVMQNPRHLVRRRGQEARLRCSPMKGHSHVYWYRQLPEEGLKFMVYLQKENIIDESGMPKERFSAEFPKEGPSILRIQQVVRGDSAAYFCASSPLVQGAVEGAFFGQGTRLTVV.

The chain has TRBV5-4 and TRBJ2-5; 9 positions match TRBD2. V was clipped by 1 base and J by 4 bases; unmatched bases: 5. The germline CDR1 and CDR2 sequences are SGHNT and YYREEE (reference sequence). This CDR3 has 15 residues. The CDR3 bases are TGTGCCAGCAGCTTGCTAGCGGGACGGACAGAGACCCAGTACTTC. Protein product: CASSLLAGRTETQYF.

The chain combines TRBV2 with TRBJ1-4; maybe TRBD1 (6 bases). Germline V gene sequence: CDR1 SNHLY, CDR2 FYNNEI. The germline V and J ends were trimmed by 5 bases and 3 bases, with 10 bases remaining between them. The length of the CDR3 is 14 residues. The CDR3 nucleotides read TGTGCCAGCAGTCAGACAGGATCTAATGAAAAACTGTTTTTT. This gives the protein CASSQTGSNEKLFF.

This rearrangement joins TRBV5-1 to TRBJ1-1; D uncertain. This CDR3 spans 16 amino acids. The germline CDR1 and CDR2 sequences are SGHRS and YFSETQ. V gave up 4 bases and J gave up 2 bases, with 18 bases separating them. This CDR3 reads CASSPTPRVRNTEAFF. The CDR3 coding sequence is TGCGCCAGCAGCCCTACCCCTCGGGTCCGTAACACTGAAGCTTTCTTT.

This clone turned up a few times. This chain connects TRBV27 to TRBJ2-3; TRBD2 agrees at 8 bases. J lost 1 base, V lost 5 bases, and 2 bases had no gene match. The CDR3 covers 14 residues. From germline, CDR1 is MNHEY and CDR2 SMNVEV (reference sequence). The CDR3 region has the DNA TGTGCCAGCAGTGGAGCGGGAGGCACAGATACGCAGTATTTT. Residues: CASSGAGGTDTQYF.

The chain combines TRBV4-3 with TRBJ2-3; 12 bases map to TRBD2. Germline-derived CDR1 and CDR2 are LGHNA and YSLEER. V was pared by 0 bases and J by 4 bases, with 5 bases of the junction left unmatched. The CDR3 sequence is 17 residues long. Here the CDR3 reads CASSQDLAGGPPDTQYF. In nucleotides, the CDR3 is TGCGCCAGCAGCCAAGATCTAGCGGGAGGGCCCCCAGATACGCAGTATTTT.

CDR3 sequence reads: CAWSTAGLAGGQAKNIQYF. CDR3 bases: TGTGCCTGGAGCACCGCGGGACTAGCGGGAGGTCAAGCCAAAAACATTCAGTACTTC. The V gene is TRBV30, the J gene TRBJ2-4; 15 nucleotides align to TRBD2. V was clipped by 3 bases and J by 0 bases; unmatched bases: 9. CDR3 length: 19 amino acids. CDR1 is GTSNPN and CDR2 is SVGIG in the germline V gene (reference sequence). Variable domain in full (rest from reference TRBV30 and TRBJ2-4): SQTIHQWPATLVQPVGSPLSLECTVEGTSNPNLYWYRQAAGRGLQLLFYSVGIGQISSEVPQNLSASRPQDRQFILSSKKLLLSDSGFYLCAWSTAGLAGGQAKNIQYFGAGTRLSVL.

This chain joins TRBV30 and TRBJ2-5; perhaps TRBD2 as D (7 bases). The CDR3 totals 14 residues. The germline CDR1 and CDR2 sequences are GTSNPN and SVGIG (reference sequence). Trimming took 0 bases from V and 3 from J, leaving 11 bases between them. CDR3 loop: CAWSVRGGEETQYF. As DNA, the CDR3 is TGTGCCTGGAGTGTTCGAGGGGGGGAAGAGACCCAGTACTTC.

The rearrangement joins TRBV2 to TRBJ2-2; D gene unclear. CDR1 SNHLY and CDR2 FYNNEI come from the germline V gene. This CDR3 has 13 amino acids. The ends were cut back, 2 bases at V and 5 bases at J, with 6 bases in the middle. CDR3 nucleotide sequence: TGTGCCAGCAGTGAATATCGTACCGGGGAGCTGTTTTTT. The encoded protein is CASSEYRTGELFF.

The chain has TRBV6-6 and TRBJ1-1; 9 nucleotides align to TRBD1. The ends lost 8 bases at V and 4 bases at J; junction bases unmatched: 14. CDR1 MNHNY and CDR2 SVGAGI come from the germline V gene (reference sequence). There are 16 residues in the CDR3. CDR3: CASGSATGQGSTEAFF. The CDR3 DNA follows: TGTGCCAGCGGATCAGCCACGGGACAGGGTAGCACTGAAGCTTTCTTT.

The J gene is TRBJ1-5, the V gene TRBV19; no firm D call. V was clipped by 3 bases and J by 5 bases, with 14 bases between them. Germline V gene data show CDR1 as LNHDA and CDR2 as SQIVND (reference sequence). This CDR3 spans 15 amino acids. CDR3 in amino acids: CASSINSRDYQPQHF. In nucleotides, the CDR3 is TGTGCCAGTAGTATTAATTCCCGCGACTATCAGCCCCAGCATTTT.

DNA of the CDR3: TGTGCCAGTATTAACAGGGGGCTCGGCGGGGAGCTGTTTTTT. It yields the protein CASINRGLGGELFF. J is TRBJ2-2 and V is TRBV19; 9 bases agree with TRBD1. CDR1 and CDR2 (germline): LNHDA, SQIVND (reference sequence). Trimming took 7 bases from V and 7 from J; bases not matched to a gene: 7. The CDR3 has 14 amino acids.

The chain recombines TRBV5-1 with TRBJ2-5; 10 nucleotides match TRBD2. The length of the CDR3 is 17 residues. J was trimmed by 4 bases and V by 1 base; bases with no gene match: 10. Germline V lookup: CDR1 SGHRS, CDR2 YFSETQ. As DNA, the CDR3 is TGCGCCAGCAGCTTGTTTAGCGGGGGGACAGGTGGAGAGACCCAGTACTTC. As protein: CASSLFSGGTGGETQYF.

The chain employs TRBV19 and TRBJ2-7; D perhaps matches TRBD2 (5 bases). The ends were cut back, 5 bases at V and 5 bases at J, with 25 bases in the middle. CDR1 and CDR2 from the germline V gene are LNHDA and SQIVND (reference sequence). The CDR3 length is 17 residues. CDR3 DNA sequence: TGTGCCAGTAGTCGGAGGTCCCTGCCCCGCGGCTCGGACGAGCAGTACTTC. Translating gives CASSRRSLPRGSDEQYF.

As DNA, the CDR3 is TGTGCCAGCAGTGATGGGCAGGGCAACTATGGCTACACCTTC. Translating gives CASSDGQGNYGYTF. The V gene is TRBV2, the J gene TRBJ1-2; maybe TRBD1 (5 bases). The CDR3 spans 14 residues. Germline CDR1 SNHLY, CDR2 FYNNEI. The germline V and J ends were trimmed by 3 bases and 2 bases, with 10 bases remaining between them.

CDR3 region: CASSYYSGGAFEQYF. Written as DNA, the CDR3 is TGTGCCAGCAGTTACTATAGCGGGGGGGCGTTTGAGCAGTACTTC. The chain has TRBV6-5 and TRBJ2-7; TRBD2 matches 11 bases. Germline CDR1 reads MNHEY; CDR2 reads SVGAGI. J was trimmed by 7 bases and V by 1 base; bases with no gene match: 6. This CDR3 contains 15 residues.

CDR3 residues: CASNFLGGHEQFF. Written as DNA, the CDR3 is TGTGCCAGCAATTTTTTAGGGGGCCATGAGCAGTTCTTC. The rearrangement uses TRBV27 and TRBJ2-1; 7 bases match TRBD1. V dropped 7 bases and J dropped 8; count of bases not matched to a gene: 8. The V gene's germline CDR1 is MNHEY and CDR2 SMNVEV (reference sequence). CDR3 length: 13 amino acids.

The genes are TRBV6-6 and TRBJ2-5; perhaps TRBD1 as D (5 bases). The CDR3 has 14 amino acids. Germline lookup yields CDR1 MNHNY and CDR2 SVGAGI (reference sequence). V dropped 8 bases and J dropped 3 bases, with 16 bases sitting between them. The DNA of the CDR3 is TGTGCCAGCTGCTTCCACCAGGGAAAAGAGACCCAGTACTTC. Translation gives CASCFHQGKETQYF.

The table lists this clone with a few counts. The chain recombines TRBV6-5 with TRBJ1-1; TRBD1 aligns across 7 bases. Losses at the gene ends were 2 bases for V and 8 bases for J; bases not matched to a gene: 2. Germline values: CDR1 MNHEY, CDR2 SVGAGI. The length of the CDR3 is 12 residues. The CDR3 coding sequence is TGTGCCAGCAGTTACAGGGGGCGGGAAGCTTTCTTT. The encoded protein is CASSYRGREAFF.

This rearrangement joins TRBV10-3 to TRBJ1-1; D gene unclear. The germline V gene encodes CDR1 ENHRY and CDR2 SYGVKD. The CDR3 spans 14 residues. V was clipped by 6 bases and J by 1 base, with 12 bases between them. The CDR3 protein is CAISLDGKNTEAFF. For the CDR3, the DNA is TGTGCCATCAGCCTTGACGGGAAGAACACTGAAGCTTTCTTT.

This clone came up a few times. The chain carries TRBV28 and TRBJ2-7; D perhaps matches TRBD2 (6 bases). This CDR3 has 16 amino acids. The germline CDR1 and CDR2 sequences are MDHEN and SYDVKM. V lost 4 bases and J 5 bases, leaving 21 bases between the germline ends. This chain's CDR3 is CASSSALPGLANEQYF. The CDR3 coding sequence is TGTGCCAGCAGTTCCGCTCTCCCTGGGCTAGCGAACGAGCAGTACTTC.

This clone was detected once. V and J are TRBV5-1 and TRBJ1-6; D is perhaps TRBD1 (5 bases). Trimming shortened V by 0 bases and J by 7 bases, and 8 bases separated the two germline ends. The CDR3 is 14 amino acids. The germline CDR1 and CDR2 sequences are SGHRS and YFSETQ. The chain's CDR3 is CASSLGTYNSPLHF. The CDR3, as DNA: TGCGCCAGCAGCTTGGGGACATACAATTCACCCCTCCACTTT.

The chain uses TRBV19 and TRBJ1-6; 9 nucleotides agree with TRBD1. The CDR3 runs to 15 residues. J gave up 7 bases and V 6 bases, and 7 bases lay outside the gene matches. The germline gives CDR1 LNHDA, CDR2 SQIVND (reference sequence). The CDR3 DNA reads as TGTGCCAGTAGCCACCGGGACAGGGCAAATTCACCCCTCCACTTT. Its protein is CASSHRDRANSPLHF.

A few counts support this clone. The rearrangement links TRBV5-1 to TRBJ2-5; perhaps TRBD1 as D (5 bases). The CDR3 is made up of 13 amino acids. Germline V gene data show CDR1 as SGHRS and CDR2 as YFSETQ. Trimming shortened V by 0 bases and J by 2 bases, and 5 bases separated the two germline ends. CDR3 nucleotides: TGCGCCAGCAGCTTGGACAGGCAAGAGACCCAGTACTTC. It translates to CASSLDRQETQYF.